This entry describes one TCR beta chain. This entry is derived from a study of T cells expressing NK-cell markers. Looking at the study overall: Most of the eight sequenced donors were HCMV-seropositive; one was seronegative.

Germline lookup yields CDR1 LGHNA and CDR2 YNFKEQ. The CDR3 covers 13 residues. From the 5' RACE reads, TCRdb lists one entry per CDR3 protein and no DNA. In all, the sample yields roughly 180,000 distinct CDR3 sequences. The sequenced sample consisted of blood T cells: a sorted CD56 or NKG2C T cell subset, CD4+ or CD8+ T cells, or bulk PBMC T cells (not recorded which). V gene TRBV4-2 combines with J gene TRBJ2-7; TCRdb's D call, TRBD2, is unchecked because there is no DNA. The receptor was derived from a woman aged 18-70 years in good health. The CDR3 reads CASSQRTSLGQYF.